Each of the 5 T cell receptor beta chains below was sequenced from the same sample in a study of blood T cell repertoires in COVID-19. The protocol was immunoSEQ multiplex PCR, while the TCRdb copy is restricted to in-frame clones and leaves out a portion. The sample holds about 400,000 clones, just under 90% seen once. The sequencing sample was made of PBMCs or T cells enriched from blood (not recorded which). These receptors came from a woman between 50 and 59 years old who had recovered from COVID-19.

This clone came up a few times. Here the CDR3 reads CASRTGPGGTIYF. As DNA, the CDR3 is TGTGCCAGCAGGACAGGGCCCGGGGGCACCATATATTTT. The chain combines TRBV12-3 or TRBV12-4 with TRBJ1-3, with 7 bases matching TRBD1. This CDR3 has 13 residues. Trimming at V came to 6 bases and at J to 9 bases, leaving 8 bases not matched to a gene.

The rearrangement joins TRBV3-1 (or the pseudogene TRBV3-2) to TRBJ1-1; D might be TRBD1 (6 bases). V gave up 0 bases and J gave up 1 base, with 9 bases separating them. Germline values: CDR1 LGHDT, CDR2 YNNKEL (reference sequence). The CDR3 has 15 residues. DNA of the CDR3: TGTGCCAGCAGCCAAGAGGCAGGGGCGAACACTGAAGCTTTCTTT. Its protein product is CASSQEAGANTEAFF.

This sequence joins TRBV5-6 and TRBJ1-1; the match to TRBD1 covers 9 bases. Germline loops: CDR1 SGHDT, CDR2 YYEEEE. Trimming at V came to 4 bases and at J to 5 bases, leaving 12 bases not matched to a gene. The CDR3 has 16 amino acids. The CDR3 loop is CASSTTLQGARTEAFF. The CDR3 region has the DNA TGTGCCAGCAGCACAACCTTACAGGGGGCGAGAACTGAAGCTTTCTTT.

The J gene is TRBJ2-4, the V gene TRBV7-2; TRBD1 is a possible D gene (6 bases). CDR1 SGHTA and CDR2 FQGNSA come from the germline V gene. V shed 0 bases and J shed 0 bases, with 12 bases lying between them. This CDR3 spans 17 amino acids. The CDR3 nucleotides are TGTGCCAGCAGCTTAGCTTCCCAGGGGTTAGCCAAAAACATTCAGTACTTC. It is translated as CASSLASQGLAKNIQYF.

The chain couples TRBV19 to TRBJ2-2; tentative D call: TRBD1 (5 bases). Trimming cost V 0 bases and J 4 bases, with 9 bases left between them. The CDR3 totals 15 residues. Germline-derived CDR1 and CDR2 are LNHDA and SQIVND (reference sequence). The CDR3 loop reads CASSIDRALTGELFF. As DNA, the CDR3 is TGTGCCAGTAGTATAGACAGGGCTCTCACCGGGGAGCTGTTTTTT.